This entry features one T cell receptor beta chain sequence. Its target is unknown. Unsorted PBMC replicate PCRs used 300 ng DNA, 25,000 to 30,000 T cell genomes. The method was immunoSEQ multiplex PCR; TCRdb's version includes in-frame clones alone and lacks a portion of them. The data contain some 470,000 clones, about 79% of them seen just once; the ten biggest clones take up 10% to 15%. The CDR3 runs 13 residues. Trimming took 2 bases from V and 9 from J, leaving 11 bases between them. Germline CDR1 reads ENHRY; CDR2 reads SYGVKD. The sample belongs to a study of shared clonotypes between healthy human individuals. Study results and caveats: The small donor group covered limited genetic and exposure diversity.

This chain links TRBV10-3 with TRBJ2-1; D call uncertain. Sequencing input: PBMCs. This TCR came from a woman aged 40 to 49 in good health. Some clones in this sample may be carry-over from other donors' samples. CDR3 in amino acids: CAISEGIPPEQFF. The DNA for the CDR3 is TGTGCCATCAGTGAGGGGATTCCCCCTGAGCAGTTCTTC.